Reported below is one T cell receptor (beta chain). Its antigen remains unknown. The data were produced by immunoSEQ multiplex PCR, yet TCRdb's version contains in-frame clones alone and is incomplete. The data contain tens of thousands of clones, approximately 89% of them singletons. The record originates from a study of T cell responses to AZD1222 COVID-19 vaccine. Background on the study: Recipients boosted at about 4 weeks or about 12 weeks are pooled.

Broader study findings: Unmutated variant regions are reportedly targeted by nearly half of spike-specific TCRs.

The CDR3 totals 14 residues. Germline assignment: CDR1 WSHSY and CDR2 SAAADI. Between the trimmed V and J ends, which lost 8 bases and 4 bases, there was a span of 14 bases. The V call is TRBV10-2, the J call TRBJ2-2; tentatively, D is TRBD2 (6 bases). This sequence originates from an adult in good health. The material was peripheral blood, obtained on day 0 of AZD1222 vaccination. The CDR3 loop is CASGPGLLTGELFF. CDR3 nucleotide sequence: TGCGCCAGCGGGCCGGGACTCCTCACCGGGGAGCTGTTTTTT.